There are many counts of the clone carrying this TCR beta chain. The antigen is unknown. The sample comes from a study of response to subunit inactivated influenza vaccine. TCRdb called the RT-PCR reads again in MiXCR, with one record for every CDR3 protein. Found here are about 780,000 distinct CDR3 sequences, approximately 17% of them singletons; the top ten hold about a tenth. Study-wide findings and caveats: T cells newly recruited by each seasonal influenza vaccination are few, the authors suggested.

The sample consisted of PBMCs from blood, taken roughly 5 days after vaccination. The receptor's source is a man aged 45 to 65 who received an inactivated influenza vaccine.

The CDR3: CSVVVGGTVYNEQFF. The CDR3 nucleotides read TGCAGCGTTGTGGTAGGAGGCACTGTATACAATGAGCAGTTCTTC. The chain combines TRBV29-1 with TRBJ2-1, with a possible D match to TRBD2 (5 bases). V shed 4 bases and J shed 4 bases, with 17 bases lying between them. Germline-derived CDR1 and CDR2 are SQVTM and ANQGSEA. The CDR3 is made up of 15 amino acids.